The 15 T cell receptor beta chains below all came from one sample that was sequenced in a study of cytomegalovirus exposure and HLA in healthy donors. The PCR employed 60 Vbeta primers together with 13 Jbeta primers. Assay used: immunoSEQ multiplex PCR; TCRdb lists only in-frame clones, some missing. The sample lists more than 150,000 clones; roughly 80% were seen once. Specimen: PBMCs. The receptors were gathered from a boy aged 5-17 years in good health and CMV-seronegative.

This rearrangement joins TRBV12-5 to TRBJ1-1; TRBD1 matches at 7 bases. The trim removed 4 bases at V and 11 bases at J, leaving 7 bases unmatched. CDR1 and CDR2 from the germline V gene are LGHNT and FRNRAP. The CDR3 has 12 residues. The CDR3 bases are TGTGCTAGTGGTTCCCCCGACAGGGTGGCTTTCTTT. Its protein product is CASGSPDRVAFF.

This chain connects TRBV27 to TRBJ2-7; no definite D call. Trimming took 0 bases from V and 7 from J, leaving 10 bases between them. CDR3 size: 13 residues. Germline V gene lookup returns CDR1 MNHEY and CDR2 SMNVEV (reference sequence). CDR3 protein: CASSLSRHREQYF. CDR3 DNA sequence: TGTGCCAGCAGTTTATCGAGGCATCGAGAGCAGTACTTC.

The rearrangement links TRBV9 to TRBJ1-3, with D uncertain. In germline, CDR1 is SGDLS, CDR2 YYNGEE. V shed 3 bases and J shed 0 bases, with 13 bases lying between them. The CDR3 runs 16 residues. DNA for the CDR3: TGTGCCAGCAGCGCGACTGGGTCCGGCTCTGGAAACACCATATATTTT. Translated, it gives CASSATGSGSGNTIYF.

This clone turned up a few times. The chain uses TRBV13 and TRBJ1-1; possibly TRBD1 for D (6 bases). The germline V gene has CDR1 PRHDT and CDR2 FYEKMQ (reference sequence). The CDR3 is made up of 13 amino acids. V was cut by 8 bases and J by 0 bases, with 10 bases left in between. The CDR3 sequence: CASSRGLNTEAFF. The CDR3 region has the DNA TGTGCCAGCTCCAGGGGACTGAACACTGAAGCTTTCTTT.

This chain joins TRBV30 and TRBJ1-2; no clear D gene. The germline CDR1 and CDR2 sequences are GTSNPN and SVGIG (reference sequence). CDR3 length: 13 amino acids. The ends were cut back, 2 bases at V and 3 bases at J, with 10 bases in the middle. The CDR3, as DNA: TGTGCCTGGAGTAAGGGAGAGTACTATGGCTACACCTTC. It specifies CAWSKGEYYGYTF. The full variable domain, with the rest looked up from reference TRBV30 and TRBJ1-2, is SQTIHQWPATLVQPVGSPLSLECTVEGTSNPNLYWYRQAAGRGLQLLFYSVGIGQISSEVPQNLSASRPQDRQFILSSKKLLLSDSGFYLCAWSKGEYYGYTFGSGTRLTVV.

This chain's CDR3 is CASGAAGQHNYGYTF. CDR3 nucleotide sequence: TGTGCCAGCGGGGCCGCGGGACAGCATAACTATGGCTACACCTTC. The chain employs TRBV7-9 and TRBJ1-2; 7 positions match TRBD1. Germline V CDR1 and CDR2: SEHNR, FQNEAQ (reference sequence). The CDR3 has 15 residues. Trimming cost V 8 bases and J 1 base; bases outside gene matches: 10.

In this sample, this clone turned up once. The chain links TRBV18 to TRBJ1-1; the match to TRBD1 covers 7 bases. Looked up from germline, CDR1 is KGHSH and CDR2 is LQKENI. V trimming: 1 base; J trimming: 4 bases; junction bases outside the gene matches: 0. CDR3 length: 13 residues. In DNA, the CDR3 is TGTGCCAGCTCACCACAGGGGGCCACTGAAGCTTTCTTT. Translating gives CASSPQGATEAFF. Complete variable domain (other parts from reference TRBV18 and TRBJ1-1): NAGVMQNPRHLVRRRGQEARLRCSPMKGHSHVYWYRQLPEEGLKFMVYLQKENIIDESGMPKERFSAEFPKEGPSILRIQQVVRGDSAAYFCASSPQGATEAFFGQGTRLTVV.

This clone was counted between two and nine times. The chain couples TRBV7-3 to TRBJ2-3; D might be TRBD2 (6 bases). Looked up from germline, CDR1 is SGHTA and CDR2 is FQGTGA. With 5 bases removed from V and 3 bases from J, the gap between germline ends came to 12 bases. This CDR3 is 14 amino acids long. Written as DNA, the CDR3 is TGTGCCAGCAGCCCCGTGCGGGAAACAGATACGCAGTATTTT. This codes for CASSPVRETDTQYF.

The rearrangement joins TRBV5-1 to TRBJ1-5; D may be TRBD1 (5 bases). The V gene's germline CDR1 is SGHRS and CDR2 YFSETQ. The CDR3 is made up of 14 amino acids. Trimming removed 4 bases from V and 4 bases from J, with 12 bases in between. CDR3 sequence (DNA): TGCGCCAGCAGCCCCCGGGGGGGAAATCAGCCCCAGCATTTT. This gives the protein CASSPRGGNQPQHF.

This chain uses TRBV19 with TRBJ1-5; D is perhaps TRBD1 (5 bases). Germline CDR1 reads LNHDA; CDR2 reads SQIVND (reference sequence). Trimming removed 5 bases from V and 0 bases from J, with 17 bases in between. The length of the CDR3 is 17 residues. The CDR3 loop is CASSSSNRPYSNQPQHF. CDR3 nucleotides: TGTGCCAGTAGTTCCTCCAACAGGCCTTATAGCAATCAGCCCCAGCATTTT.

The chain recombines TRBV7-3 with TRBJ1-1; TRBD1 aligns across 11 bases. The length of the CDR3 is 16 residues. Germline V gives CDR1 SGHTA, CDR2 FQGTGA. The trim removed 6 bases at V and 0 bases at J, leaving 6 bases unmatched. The CDR3 reads CASSWTGGRLNTEAFF. The CDR3 coding sequence is TGTGCCAGCAGTTGGACAGGGGGCCGTCTGAACACTGAAGCTTTCTTT. Full variable domain (outside the CDR3, taken from reference TRBV7-3 and TRBJ1-1): GAGVSQTPSNKVTEKGKYVELRCDPISGHTALYWYRQSLGQGPEFLIYFQGTGAADDSGLPNDRFFAVRPEGSVSTLKIQRTERGDSAVYLCASSWTGGRLNTEAFFGQGTRLTVV.

The chain links TRBV6-5 to TRBJ2-1; TRBD1 matches 7 bases. Trimming removed 10 bases from V and 2 bases from J; junction bases left unmatched: 11. The CDR3 consists of 15 residues. CDR1 MNHEY and CDR2 SVGAGI come from the germline V gene. Written as DNA, the CDR3 is TGTGCCACCCAAAGGGACAGATCGACCTACAATGAGCAGTTCTTC. Its translation is CATQRDRSTYNEQFF.

The rearrangement links TRBV7-9 to TRBJ2-7; possibly TRBD1 for D (6 bases). There are 15 residues in the CDR3. With 5 bases removed from V and 2 bases from J, the gap between germline ends came to 16 bases. Germline assignment: CDR1 SEHNR and CDR2 FQNEAQ (reference sequence). CDR3 amino acids: CASSHMGHKPYEQYF. The CDR3 region has the DNA TGTGCCAGCAGCCATATGGGACACAAGCCCTACGAGCAGTACTTC.

This chain joins TRBV25-1 and TRBJ2-2; 7 nucleotides agree with TRBD1. V shed 1 base and J 1 base; nucleotides not matched to a gene: 6. Germline V gene data show CDR1 as MGHDK and CDR2 as SYGVNS. There are 17 residues in the CDR3. The CDR3 DNA is TGTGCCAGCAGTGAATCACCGGGACAGATGAACACCGGGGAGCTGTTTTTT. It encodes CASSESPGQMNTGELFF.

J is TRBJ2-2 and V is TRBV19; 7 bases are a match to TRBD1. The V segment lost 0 bases and the J segment 4 bases; nucleotides outside the gene matches: 5. The CDR3 contains 16 residues. The V gene's germline CDR1 is LNHDA and CDR2 SQIVND (reference sequence). The CDR3 loop reads CASSIDWTGSTGELFF. DNA of the CDR3: TGTGCCAGTAGTATAGATTGGACAGGATCCACCGGGGAGCTGTTTTTT.